This T cell receptor (beta chain) was profiled in a study of CD8+CD57+ T cells in acquired aplastic anemia. Study-level information: The average for DNA from sorted CD4+ and CD8+ cells was 2.5 to 4 ug. Study observations and caveats: About 28 sequences, all CD8+ CDR3, were shared between patients and controls.

Using genomic DNA as the template, TCR beta VDJ and CDR3 profiling was carried out. Each CDR3 protein is one row after TCRdb ran MiXCR on the reads. The sample comprises a few hundred thousand distinct CDR3 sequences, roughly 50% of which are singletons, and around 20% rests with the top ten. This clonotype occurred many times. Its specificity is unknown. The CDR3 sequence is 14 residues long. The V and J ends lost 2 bases and 7 bases, in that order; junction bases with no gene match: 5. Per the germline V gene, CDR1 is SGHKS and CDR2 is YYEKEE (reference sequence). Individuals selected for sequencing had exhibited CD8+CD57+ cell expansion on flow cytometry. Every patient had severe acquired aplastic anemia. Among the patients, none had received any therapy at the time of blood sampling.

The receptor was isolated from a human donor with aplastic anemia. Sequenced material: sorted CD4+, CD8+, or CD8+CD57+ T cells (not recorded which) from PBMCs. V is TRBV5-5 and J is TRBJ2-2; TRBD2 aligns across 7 bases. CDR3 nucleotides: TGTGCCAGCAGCTTAGAGCGGGGAAGCGGGGAGCTGTTTTTT. Translation: CASSLERGSGELFF.